Shown below are 27 T cell receptor beta chains from a single sample sequenced in a study of regulatory and conventional T cells in RAG deficiency. Genomic DNA came from blood conventional CD4+ T cells gated CD25-low CD127-high. The protocol was immunoSEQ multiplex PCR, while the TCRdb copy is restricted to in-frame clones and leaves out a portion. The data hold over 45,000 clones, with 70% to 90% observed a single time. The data were also submitted as part of a second study, on regulatory T cells. According to that study: The PCR used 52 TRBV and 13 TRBJ primers.

Input material: CD4+ effector T cells sorted from blood. These receptors all stem from a human donor in good health.

J is TRBJ1-1 and V is TRBV6-1; D remains unclear. This CDR3 has 15 residues. Per the germline V gene, CDR1 is MNHNS and CDR2 is SASEGT. Trimming removed 3 bases at V and 0 bases at J, with 11 bases between. CDR3 protein: CASSEWSGMNTEAFF. The CDR3 DNA reads as TGTGCCAGCAGTGAGTGGTCAGGAATGAACACTGAAGCTTTCTTT.

V and J are TRBV18 and TRBJ1-1, with 7 bases fitting TRBD1. Trimming took 3 bases from V and 0 from J; bases not matched to a gene: 4. Germline loops: CDR1 KGHSH, CDR2 LQKENI. The length of the CDR3 is 15 residues. The CDR3 DNA reads TGTGCCAGCTCACCTTGGACAGGTATGAACACTGAAGCTTTCTTT. It yields the protein CASSPWTGMNTEAFF.

The genes are TRBV11-2 and TRBJ2-7, with D uncertain. This CDR3 spans 14 amino acids. V shed 5 bases and J shed 3 bases, with 14 bases lying between them. Germline CDR1 is SGHAT and CDR2 is FQNNGV. The CDR3 spells CASSPRDSFYEQYF. Here the CDR3 DNA reads TGTGCCAGCAGCCCCCGCGACTCTTTCTACGAGCAGTACTTC.

The V gene is TRBV19, the J gene TRBJ1-4; 8 bases agree with TRBD1. There are 14 residues in the CDR3. With V trimmed by 5 bases and J by 3 bases, 2 bases remained unmatched. CDR1 and CDR2 from the germline V gene are LNHDA and SQIVND (reference sequence). In DNA, the CDR3 is TGTGCCAGTAGTTGGGGACAGGCTAATGAAAAACTGTTTTTT. Translation: CASSWGQANEKLFF.

This CDR3 is CASSLGAGNMNTEAFF. The CDR3 DNA follows: TGTGCCAGCAGCTTAGGGGCAGGAAATATGAACACTGAAGCTTTCTTT. The chain has TRBV7-9 and TRBJ1-1; no firm D call. Germline loops: CDR1 SEHNR, CDR2 FQNEAQ (reference sequence). V lost 1 base and J 0 bases, leaving 12 bases between the germline ends. This CDR3 is built from 16 residues.

The V and J genes are TRBV5-1 and TRBJ2-7; unclear D gene. There are 12 residues in the CDR3. V dropped 1 base and J dropped 6 bases, with 8 bases sitting between them. The V gene's germline CDR1 is SGHRS and CDR2 YFSETQ. CDR3 residues: CASSLSNREQYF. CDR3 sequence (DNA): TGCGCCAGCAGCTTGTCCAATCGCGAGCAGTACTTC. The full variable domain, with the rest looked up from reference TRBV5-1 and TRBJ2-7, is KAGVTQTPRYLIKTRGQQVTLSCSPISGHRSVSWYQQTPGQGLQFLFEYFSETQRNKGNFPGRFSGRQFSNSRSEMNVSTLELGDSALYLCASSLSNREQYFGPGTRLTVT.

The genes are TRBV7-8 and TRBJ1-5; no clear D gene. V was shortened by 0 bases and J by 4 bases, with 1 base between the two germline ends. The germline V gene encodes CDR1 SGHVS and CDR2 FQNEAQ. The CDR3 extends over 12 amino acids. CDR3 DNA sequence: TGTGCCAGCAGCTTAGCGAATCAGCCCCAGCATTTT. It codes for CASSLANQPQHF.

This chain uses TRBV6-6 with TRBJ2-1; D is uncertain. The CDR3 consists of 10 residues. V dropped 7 bases and J dropped 3 bases, with 1 base sitting between them. Germline assignment: CDR1 MNHNY and CDR2 SVGAGI (reference sequence). CDR3 region: CASNYNEQFF. The CDR3 bases are TGTGCCAGCAACTACAATGAGCAGTTCTTC.

The rearrangement uses TRBV6-5 and TRBJ2-7; a possible D gene is TRBD2 (5 bases). V lost 5 bases and J lost 0, with 14 bases in between. The CDR3 is 15 residues long. Germline CDR1 and CDR2: MNHEY and SVGAGI. The CDR3 bases are TGTGCCAGCAGTCGCTCGGCACTAGTCTCCTACGAGCAGTACTTC. Its translation is CASSRSALVSYEQYF.

V and J are TRBV15 and TRBJ1-4, with D unclear. The germline V gene has CDR1 LNHNV and CDR2 YYDKDF (reference sequence). V was clipped by 4 bases and J by 8 bases, with 11 bases between them. The CDR3 spans 13 residues. CDR3 sequence: CATSKRTDEKLFF. Written as DNA, the CDR3 is TGTGCCACCAGCAAGAGGACCGACGAAAAACTGTTTTTT.

V usage is TRBV19 and J usage is TRBJ1-5; D remains ambiguous. The ends were cut back, 9 bases at V and 0 bases at J, with 15 bases in the middle. This CDR3 comprises 15 residues. The germline CDR1 and CDR2 sequences are LNHDA and SQIVND (reference sequence). This CDR3 reads CASLPLGYSNQPQHF. DNA of the CDR3: TGTGCCAGCCTCCCCTTGGGGTATAGCAATCAGCCCCAGCATTTT.

The genes are TRBV28 and TRBJ1-2, with TRBD1 identical over 8 bases. Germline CDR1 and CDR2: MDHEN and SYDVKM. Trimming removed 10 bases from V and 5 bases from J; junction bases left unmatched: 9. CDR3 length equals 13 residues. CDR3 protein: CAIDRGDRYGYTF. Here the CDR3 DNA reads TGTGCCATAGACAGGGGAGATCGGTATGGCTACACCTTC.

This clone was detected a few times. The rearrangement joins TRBV30 to TRBJ2-2; 8 bases fit TRBD1. J gave up 6 bases and V 4 bases, and 7 bases lay outside the gene matches. The CDR3 has 14 amino acids. CDR1 is GTSNPN and CDR2 is SVGIG in the germline V gene (reference sequence). DNA of the CDR3: TGTGCCTGGATGAAGGGACAGGTCGCCGGGGAGCTGTTTTTT. Its translation is CAWMKGQVAGELFF.

The chain is built from TRBV5-4 and TRBJ2-3; D possibly corresponds to TRBD2 (6 bases). Looked up from germline, CDR1 is SGHNT and CDR2 is YYREEE (reference sequence). The CDR3 is 13 amino acids. The V end was cut by 7 bases, the J end by 5 bases, with 14 bases between. The DNA for the CDR3 is TGTGCCAGCTCCGGGACTTTTCAAGATACGCAGTATTTT. The encoded protein is CASSGTFQDTQYF.

The gene calls are TRBV9 and TRBJ1-4; D not resolved. The CDR3 loop spans 12 amino acids. V lost 0 bases to trimming and J lost 10 bases, with 7 bases between them. Germline assignment: CDR1 SGDLS and CDR2 YYNGEE. The CDR3 is CASSVDEGKLFF. CDR3 DNA sequence: TGTGCCAGCAGCGTAGATGAGGGAAAACTGTTTTTT.

The chain recombines TRBV7-2 with TRBJ1-3, with D hard to call. The CDR3 spans 14 residues. V lost 4 bases, J lost 4 bases, and 11 bases lay in between. Germline CDR1 is SGHTA and CDR2 is FQGNSA. CDR3 in amino acids: CASSSRKTGNTIYF. CDR3 sequence (DNA): TGTGCCAGCAGCTCACGGAAGACCGGAAACACCATATATTTT.

The chain is built from TRBV28 and TRBJ1-2; 8 nucleotides agree with TRBD1. Germline CDR1 and CDR2: MDHEN and SYDVKM. V lost 7 bases to trimming and J lost 9 bases; unmatched junction nucleotides: 16. The CDR3 has 15 amino acids. CDR3 DNA sequence: TGTGCCAGCACTCCGAGGGGAACAGGGGGTTATCGCTACACCTTC. Its translation: CASTPRGTGGYRYTF.

The chain carries TRBV5-1 and TRBJ2-3, with a tentative D call TRBD2 (6 bases). CDR3 length: 14 amino acids. V lost 7 bases, J lost 0 bases, and 12 bases lay in between. The germline gives CDR1 SGHRS, CDR2 YFSETQ. The CDR3 DNA reads as TGCGCCAGCCGTGCGGGGCAGAGCACAGATACGCAGTATTTT. Translating it yields CASRAGQSTDTQYF. The entire variable domain, with the rest obtained from reference TRBV5-1 and TRBJ2-3, is as follows: KAGVTQTPRYLIKTRGQQVTLSCSPISGHRSVSWYQQTPGQGLQFLFEYFSETQRNKGNFPGRFSGRQFSNSRSEMNVSTLELGDSALYLCASRAGQSTDTQYFGPGTRLTVL.

V usage is TRBV15 and J usage is TRBJ2-1, with 7 bases matching TRBD2. From germline, CDR1 is LNHNV and CDR2 YYDKDF (reference sequence). The CDR3 is made up of 15 amino acids. V shed 4 bases and J 5 bases; nucleotides not matched to a gene: 8. The CDR3 nucleotides are TGTGCCACCAGCACCCAGGCGGGAGACCACAATGAGCAGTTCTTC. Translated, it gives CATSTQAGDHNEQFF.

This clone was counted only a few times. The V call is TRBV5-8, the J call TRBJ2-7; TRBD1 matches at 9 bases. After removal of 4 bases from V and 3 bases from J, the junction contained 11 bases not matched to a gene. The CDR3 runs 16 residues. Germline V gene sequence: CDR1 SGHTS, CDR2 YDEGEE. The CDR3 here is CASSRWRPGQGYEQYF. The CDR3 region has the DNA TGTGCCAGCAGCAGGTGGAGACCGGGACAGGGCTACGAGCAGTACTTC.

The J gene is TRBJ1-1, the V gene TRBV15; no definite D call. Germline loops: CDR1 LNHNV, CDR2 YYDKDF (reference sequence). Trimming removed 0 bases at V and 0 bases at J, with 8 bases between. This CDR3 comprises 15 residues. The CDR3 protein is CATSREKFMNTEAFF. The CDR3 DNA follows: TGTGCCACCAGCAGAGAAAAGTTTATGAACACTGAAGCTTTCTTT.

The rearrangement uses TRBV30 and TRBJ2-3; the D gene is possibly TRBD1 (5 bases). CDR1 is GTSNPN and CDR2 is SVGIG in the germline V gene (reference sequence). This CDR3 is 14 amino acids long. Trimming took 3 bases from V and 1 from J, leaving 11 bases between them. The CDR3 here is CAWSQKTGTDTQYF. The DNA for the CDR3 is TGTGCCTGGAGCCAAAAGACAGGCACAGATACGCAGTATTTT.

This chain uses TRBV7-9 with TRBJ1-5, with D possibly TRBD1 on 5 matching bases. CDR1 and CDR2 (germline): SEHNR, FQNEAQ (reference sequence). Trimming removed 5 bases at V and 4 bases at J, with 12 bases between. CDR3 length: 14 residues. CDR3 loop: CASSRGAGNQPQHF. The DNA of the CDR3 is TGTGCCAGCAGCCGGGGCGCAGGAAATCAGCCCCAGCATTTT.

This chain joins TRBV30 and TRBJ1-1; D might be TRBD1 (6 bases). The ends were cut back, 0 bases at V and 6 bases at J, with 17 bases in the middle. CDR1 and CDR2 (germline): GTSNPN, SVGIG (reference sequence). This CDR3 is 15 amino acids long. The DNA for the CDR3 is TGTGCCTGGAGTGTACTGCTCGGACAGAGAGCTGAAGCTTTCTTT. Its translation: CAWSVLLGQRAEAFF. Full variable domain (remainder filled in from reference TRBV30 and TRBJ1-1): SQTIHQWPATLVQPVGSPLSLECTVEGTSNPNLYWYRQAAGRGLQLLFYSVGIGQISSEVPQNLSASRPQDRQFILSSKKLLLSDSGFYLCAWSVLLGQRAEAFFGQGTRLTVV.

The chain employs TRBV6-1 and TRBJ1-4; the match to TRBD1 covers 9 bases. The CDR3 consists of 14 residues. Germline CDR1 is MNHNS and CDR2 is SASEGT. J lost 5 bases, V lost 5 bases, and 3 bases had no gene match. Written as DNA, the CDR3 is TGTGCCAGCAGTCTAGACAGGGGGAATGAAAAACTGTTTTTT. Protein product: CASSLDRGNEKLFF.

This clone was detected only a few times. CDR3 region: CASSLTNQPQHF. CDR3 DNA sequence: TGTGCCAGCAGTTTAACAAATCAGCCCCAGCATTTT. This chain connects TRBV28 to TRBJ1-5; D is uncertain. Germline V gives CDR1 MDHEN, CDR2 SYDVKM. The CDR3 sequence is 12 residues long. The V end was cut by 2 bases, the J end by 4 bases, with 3 bases between. Drawing the rest from reference TRBV28 and TRBJ1-5, the complete variable domain is DVKVTQSSRYLVKRTGEKVFLECVQDMDHENMFWYRQDPGLGLRLIYFSYDVKMKEKGDIPEGYSVSREKKERFSLILESASTNQTSMYLCASSLTNQPQHFGDGTRLSIL.

This chain uses TRBV6-5 with TRBJ2-2; maybe TRBD2 (5 bases). Germline-derived CDR1 and CDR2 are MNHEY and SVGAGI. V was pared by 2 bases and J by 2 bases, with 12 bases between. The CDR3 totals 16 residues. CDR3 nucleotide sequence: TGTGCCAGCAGTTACGAGGGCAGGATCAACACCGGGGAGCTGTTTTTT. Translating gives CASSYEGRINTGELFF.